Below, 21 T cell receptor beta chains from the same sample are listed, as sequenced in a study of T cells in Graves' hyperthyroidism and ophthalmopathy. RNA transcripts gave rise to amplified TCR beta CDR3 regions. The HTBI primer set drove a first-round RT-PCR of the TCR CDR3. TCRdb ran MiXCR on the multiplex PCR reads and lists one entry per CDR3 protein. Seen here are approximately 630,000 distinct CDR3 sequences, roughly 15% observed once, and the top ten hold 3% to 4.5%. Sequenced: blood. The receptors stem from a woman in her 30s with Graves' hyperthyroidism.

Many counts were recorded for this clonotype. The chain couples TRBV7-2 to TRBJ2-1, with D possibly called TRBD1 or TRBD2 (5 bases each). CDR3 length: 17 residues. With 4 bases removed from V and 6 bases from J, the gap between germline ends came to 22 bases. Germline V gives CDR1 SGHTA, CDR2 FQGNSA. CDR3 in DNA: TGTGCCAGCAGCTCGACACCGGGGCCCCAGAGGGTCAATGAGCAGTTCTTC. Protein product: CASSSTPGPQRVNEQFF.

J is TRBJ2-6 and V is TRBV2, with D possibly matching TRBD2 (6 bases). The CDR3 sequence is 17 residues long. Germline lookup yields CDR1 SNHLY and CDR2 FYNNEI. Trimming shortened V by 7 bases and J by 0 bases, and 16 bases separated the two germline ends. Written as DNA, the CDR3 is TGTGCCAGCAAGGCGGGACGGTCACCCTCTGGGGCCAACGTCCTGACTTTC. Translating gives CASKAGRSPSGANVLTF.

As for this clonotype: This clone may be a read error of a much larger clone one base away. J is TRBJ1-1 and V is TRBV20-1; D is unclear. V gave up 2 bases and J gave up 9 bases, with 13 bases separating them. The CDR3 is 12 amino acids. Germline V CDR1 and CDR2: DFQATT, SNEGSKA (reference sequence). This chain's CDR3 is CSARYDEDKAFF. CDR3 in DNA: TGCAGTGCTAGATACGATGAGGATAAAGCTTTCTTT.

The CDR3, as DNA: TGCGCCAAGACCGGGACAGGGCGCTACGAGCAGTACTTC. Protein sequence: CAKTGTGRYEQYF. The chain links TRBV5-1 to TRBJ2-7, with TRBD1 matching over 9 bases. The CDR3 spans 13 residues. Losses at the gene ends were 9 bases for V and 3 bases for J; bases not matched to a gene: 7. Germline CDR1 and CDR2: SGHRS and YFSETQ.

The CDR3 region has the DNA TGCAGTGCCCAGGGGACTAGCGGGAATGAGCAGTTCTTC. This translates into CSAQGTSGNEQFF. The chain links TRBV20-1 to TRBJ2-1; TRBD2 matches 12 bases. The CDR3 is made up of 13 amino acids. CDR1 DFQATT and CDR2 SNEGSKA come from the germline V gene (reference sequence). Germline trimming cut 6 bases from V and 7 bases from J; bases unmatched to any gene: 4.

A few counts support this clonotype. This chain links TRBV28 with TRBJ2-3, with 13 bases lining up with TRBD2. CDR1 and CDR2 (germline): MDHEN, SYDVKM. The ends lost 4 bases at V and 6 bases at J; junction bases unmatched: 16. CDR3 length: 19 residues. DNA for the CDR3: TGTGCCAGCAGTTCCCTCGATCTACTAGCGGGAGGGCGGTGGGATACGCAGTATTTT. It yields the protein CASSSLDLLAGGRWDTQYF.

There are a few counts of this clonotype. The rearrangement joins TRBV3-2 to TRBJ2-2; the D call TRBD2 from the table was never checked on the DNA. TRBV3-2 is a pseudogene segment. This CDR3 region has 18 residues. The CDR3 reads CASSHGPSGRWYTGELFF. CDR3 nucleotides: TGTGCCAGCAGCCATGGCCCCAGCGGGAGGTGGTACACCGGGGAGCTGTTTTTT.

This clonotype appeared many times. CDR3 sequence: CASKSDYNQPQHF. The CDR3 DNA reads TGTGCCAGCAAGTCGGACTATAATCAGCCCCAGCATTTT. The chain couples TRBV28 to TRBJ1-5; D gene ambiguous. Germline V lookup: CDR1 MDHEN, CDR2 SYDVKM. The CDR3 length is 13 residues. V gave up 7 bases and J gave up 4 bases, with 11 bases separating them.

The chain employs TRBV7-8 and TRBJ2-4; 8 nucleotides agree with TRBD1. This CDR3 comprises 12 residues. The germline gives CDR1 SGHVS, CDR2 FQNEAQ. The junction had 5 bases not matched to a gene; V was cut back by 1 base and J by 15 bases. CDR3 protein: CASSLGWDRRYF. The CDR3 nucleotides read TGTGCCAGCAGCTTAGGATGGGACAGGAGGTACTTC.

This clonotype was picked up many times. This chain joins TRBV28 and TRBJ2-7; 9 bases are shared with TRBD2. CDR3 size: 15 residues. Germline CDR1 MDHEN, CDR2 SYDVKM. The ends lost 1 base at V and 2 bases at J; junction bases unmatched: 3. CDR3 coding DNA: TGTGCCAGCAGTTTATTAGCGGGAGAAACCTACGAGCAGTACTTC. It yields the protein CASSLLAGETYEQYF.

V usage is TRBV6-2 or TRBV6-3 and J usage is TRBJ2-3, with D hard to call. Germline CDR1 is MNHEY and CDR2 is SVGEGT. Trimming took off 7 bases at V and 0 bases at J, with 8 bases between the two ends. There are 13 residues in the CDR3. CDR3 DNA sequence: TGTGCCAGCAAATCCCCTAGCACAGATACGCAGTATTTT. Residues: CASKSPSTDTQYF.

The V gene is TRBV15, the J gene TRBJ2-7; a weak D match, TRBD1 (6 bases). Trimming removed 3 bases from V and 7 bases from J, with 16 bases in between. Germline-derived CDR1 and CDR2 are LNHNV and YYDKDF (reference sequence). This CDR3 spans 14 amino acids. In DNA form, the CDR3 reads TGTGCCACCAGCAGGCCGGGACAAGCTACGGAGCAGTACTTC. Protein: CATSRPGQATEQYF.

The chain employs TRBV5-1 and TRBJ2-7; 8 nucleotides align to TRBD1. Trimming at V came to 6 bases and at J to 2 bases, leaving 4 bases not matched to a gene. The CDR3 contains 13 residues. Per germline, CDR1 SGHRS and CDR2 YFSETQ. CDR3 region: CASNRDRPYEQYF. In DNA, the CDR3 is TGCGCCAGCAACCGGGACAGGCCCTACGAGCAGTACTTC. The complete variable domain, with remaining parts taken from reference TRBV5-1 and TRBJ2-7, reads KAGVTQTPRYLIKTRGQQVTLSCSPISGHRSVSWYQQTPGQGLQFLFEYFSETQRNKGNFPGRFSGRQFSNSRSEMNVSTLELGDSALYLCASNRDRPYEQYFGPGTRLTVT.

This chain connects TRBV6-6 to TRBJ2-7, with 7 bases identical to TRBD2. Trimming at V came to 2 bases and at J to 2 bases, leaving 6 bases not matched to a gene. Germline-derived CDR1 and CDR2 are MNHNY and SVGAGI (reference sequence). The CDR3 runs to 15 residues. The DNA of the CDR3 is TGTGCCAGCAGTTACGGTCTAGCGGAGCCCTACGAGCAGTACTTC. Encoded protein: CASSYGLAEPYEQYF.

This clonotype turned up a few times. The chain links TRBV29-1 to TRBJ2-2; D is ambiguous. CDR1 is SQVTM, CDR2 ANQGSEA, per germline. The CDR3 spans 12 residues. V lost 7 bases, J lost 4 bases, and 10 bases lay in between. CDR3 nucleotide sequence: TGCAGCGCTCTCAGGAGCACCGGGGAGCTGTTTTTT. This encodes CSALRSTGELFF.

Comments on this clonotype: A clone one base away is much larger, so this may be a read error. The CDR3, as DNA: TGCAGTGCCCCGGCCGGCCTCACTAACGAGCAGTACTTC. Translation gives CSAPAGLTNEQYF. This sequence joins TRBV20-1 and TRBJ2-7, with unresolved D. Trimming removed 6 bases at V and 5 bases at J, with 17 bases between. CDR3 length: 13 residues. CDR1 DFQATT and CDR2 SNEGSKA come from the germline V gene (reference sequence).

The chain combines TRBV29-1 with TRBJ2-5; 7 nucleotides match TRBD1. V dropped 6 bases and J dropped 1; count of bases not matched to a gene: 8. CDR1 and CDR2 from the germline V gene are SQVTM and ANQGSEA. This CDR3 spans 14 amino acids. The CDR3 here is CSVAGQDLQETQYF. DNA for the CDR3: TGCAGCGTGGCCGGACAGGACCTCCAAGAGACCCAGTACTTC.

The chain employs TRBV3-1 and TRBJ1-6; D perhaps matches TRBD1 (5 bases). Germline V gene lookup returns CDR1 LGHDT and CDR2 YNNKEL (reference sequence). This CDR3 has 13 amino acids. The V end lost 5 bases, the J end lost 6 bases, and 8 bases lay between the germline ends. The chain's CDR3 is CASSDSFNSPLHF. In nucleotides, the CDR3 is TGTGCCAGCAGCGACAGCTTTAATTCACCCCTCCACTTT.

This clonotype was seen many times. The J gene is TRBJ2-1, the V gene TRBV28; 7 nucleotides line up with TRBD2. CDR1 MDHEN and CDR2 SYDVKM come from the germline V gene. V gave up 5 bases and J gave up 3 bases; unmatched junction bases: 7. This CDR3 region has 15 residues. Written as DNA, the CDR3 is TGTGCCAGCAGTCCCCTTCTAGCGGTCTACAATGAGCAGTTCTTC. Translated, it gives CASSPLLAVYNEQFF.

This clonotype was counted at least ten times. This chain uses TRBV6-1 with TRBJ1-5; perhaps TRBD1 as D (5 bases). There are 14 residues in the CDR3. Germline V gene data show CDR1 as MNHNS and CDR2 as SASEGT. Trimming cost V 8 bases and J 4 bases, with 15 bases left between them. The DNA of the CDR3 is TGTGCCAGCGCTAGGGGTGGAAAGAATCAGCCCCAGCATTTT. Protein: CASARGGKNQPQHF.

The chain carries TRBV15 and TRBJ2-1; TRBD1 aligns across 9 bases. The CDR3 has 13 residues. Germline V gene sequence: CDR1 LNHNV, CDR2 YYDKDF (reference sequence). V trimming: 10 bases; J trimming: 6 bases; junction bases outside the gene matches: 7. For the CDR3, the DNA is TGTGCCATAGACAGGGGGTCTTCCAATGAGCAGTTCTTC. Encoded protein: CAIDRGSSNEQFF.